This paragraph reports one T cell receptor beta chain. Its specificity is unknown. Germline V CDR1 and CDR2: MNHNY, SVGAGI (reference sequence). The CDR3 totals 14 residues. V was pared by 5 bases and J by 10 bases, with 5 bases of the junction left unmatched. 13 Jbeta primers and 60 Vbeta primers were used for the PCR. Using immunoSEQ multiplex PCR, the repertoire was profiled, and TCRdb retains in-frame clones only, with some absent. The sample yields 93,000 or so clones, roughly four fifths seen once. These data come from a study of cytomegalovirus exposure and HLA in healthy donors. Study-level findings and limits: In a later analysis, HLA-associated TCR beta chains were more clonally expanded than equally common others. As a later analysis revealed, most CMV-associated TCR beta chains appeared HLA-restricted. In a later analysis, TCR beta V- and J-gene trimming was associated with a missense DCLRE1C variant. Earlier findings revealed that most TCR beta V segments proved productive either about 87% or about 30% of the time.

The clonotype comes from a woman aged 18-35 years in good health and CMV-seropositive. Sample: PBMCs. This chain links TRBV6-6 with TRBJ1-6; 10 nucleotides match TRBD1. The CDR3 region has the DNA TGTGCCAGCAGTGACAGGGGGCAGGAGTCACCCCTCCACTTT. It encodes CASSDRGQESPLHF.